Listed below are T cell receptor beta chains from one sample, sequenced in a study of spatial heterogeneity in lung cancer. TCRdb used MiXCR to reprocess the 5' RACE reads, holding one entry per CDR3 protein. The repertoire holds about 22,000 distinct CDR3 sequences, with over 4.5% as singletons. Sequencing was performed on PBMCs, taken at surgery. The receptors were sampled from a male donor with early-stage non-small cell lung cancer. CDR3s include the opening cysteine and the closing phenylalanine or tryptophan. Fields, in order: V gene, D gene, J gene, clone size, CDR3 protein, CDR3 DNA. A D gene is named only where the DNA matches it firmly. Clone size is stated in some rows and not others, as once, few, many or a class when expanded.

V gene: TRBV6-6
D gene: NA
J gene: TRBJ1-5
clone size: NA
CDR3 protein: CASGGGAQPQHF
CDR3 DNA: TGTGCCAGTGGGGGGGGTGCTCAGCCCCAGCATTTT

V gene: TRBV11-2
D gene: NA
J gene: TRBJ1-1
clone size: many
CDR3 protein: CASTRSGVFAEAFF
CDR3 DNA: TGTGCCAGCACCCGCTCCGGCGTTTTCGCTGAAGCTTTCTTT

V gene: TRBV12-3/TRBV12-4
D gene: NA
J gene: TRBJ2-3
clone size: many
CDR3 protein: CASSFGGAPSTDTQYF
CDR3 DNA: TGTGCCAGCAGTTTTGGGGGGGCTCCTAGCACAGATACGCAGTATTTT

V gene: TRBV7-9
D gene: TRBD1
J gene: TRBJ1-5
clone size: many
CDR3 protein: CASSLGAGGANQPQHF
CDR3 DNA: TGTGCCAGCAGCTTAGGGGCAGGGGGCGCGAATCAGCCCCAGCATTTT

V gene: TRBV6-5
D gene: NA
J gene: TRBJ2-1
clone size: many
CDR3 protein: CASRKPGFGGYNEQFF
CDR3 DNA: TGTGCCAGCAGAAAACCGGGGTTCGGGGGCTACAATGAGCAGTTCTTC

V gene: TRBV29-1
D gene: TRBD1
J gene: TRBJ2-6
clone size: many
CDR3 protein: CSVRQGPGANVLTF
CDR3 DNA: TGCAGCGTCCGACAGGGCCCTGGGGCCAACGTCCTGACTTTC

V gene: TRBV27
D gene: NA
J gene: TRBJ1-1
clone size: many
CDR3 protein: CASSPRVLTEAFF
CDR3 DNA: TGTGCCAGCAGTCCCCGAGTCTTGACTGAAGCTTTCTTT

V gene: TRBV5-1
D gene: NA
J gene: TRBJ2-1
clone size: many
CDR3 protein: CASSRGGTNYNEQFF
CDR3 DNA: TGCGCCAGCAGCCGAGGAGGGACAAACTACAATGAGCAGTTCTTC

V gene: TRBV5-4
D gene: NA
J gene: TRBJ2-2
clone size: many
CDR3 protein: CASSLGGPGTGELFF
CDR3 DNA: TGTGCCAGCAGCTTAGGCGGTCCGGGGACCGGGGAGCTGTTTTTT

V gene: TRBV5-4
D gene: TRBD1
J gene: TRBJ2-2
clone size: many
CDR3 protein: CASSWEQGAAGELFF
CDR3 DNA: TGTGCCAGCAGCTGGGAACAGGGGGCCGCCGGGGAGCTGTTTTTT

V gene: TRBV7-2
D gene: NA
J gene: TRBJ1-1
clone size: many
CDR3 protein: CASSLTVPEAFF
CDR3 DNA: TGTGCCAGCAGCTTAACTGTCCCTGAAGCTTTCTTT

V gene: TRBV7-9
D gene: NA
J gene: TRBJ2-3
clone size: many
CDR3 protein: CASSFKKDTQYF
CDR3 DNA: TGTGCCAGCAGCTTTAAGAAAGATACGCAGTATTTT

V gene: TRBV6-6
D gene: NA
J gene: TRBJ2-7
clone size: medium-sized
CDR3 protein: CASMGVGSYEQYF
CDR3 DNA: TGTGCCAGCATGGGGGTAGGGTCCTACGAGCAGTACTTC

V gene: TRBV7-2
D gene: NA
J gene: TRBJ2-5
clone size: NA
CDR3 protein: CASSSFDQRQETQYF
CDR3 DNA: TGTGCCAGCAGCTCATTCGACCAGCGCCAAGAGACCCAGTACTTC

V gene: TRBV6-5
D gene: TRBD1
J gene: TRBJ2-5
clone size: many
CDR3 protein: CASRRDRTQETQYF
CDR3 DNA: TGTGCCAGCAGGAGGGACAGGACTCAAGAGACCCAGTACTTC

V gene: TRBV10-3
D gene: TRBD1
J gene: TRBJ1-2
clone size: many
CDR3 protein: CAISEEDRGLSDGYTF
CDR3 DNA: TGTGCCATCAGTGAAGAGGACAGGGGGCTTAGCGATGGCTACACCTTC

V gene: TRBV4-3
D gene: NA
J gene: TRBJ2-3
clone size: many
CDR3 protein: CASSQEGTQVTDTQYF
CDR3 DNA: TGCGCCAGCAGCCAAGAGGGCACCCAGGTCACAGATACGCAGTATTTT

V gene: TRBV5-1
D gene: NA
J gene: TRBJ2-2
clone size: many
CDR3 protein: CASSLAGAPGGGELFF
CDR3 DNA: TGCGCCAGCAGCTTGGCCGGGGCTCCCGGCGGCGGGGAGCTGTTTTTT

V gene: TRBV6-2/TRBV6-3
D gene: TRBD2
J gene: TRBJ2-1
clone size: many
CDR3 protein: CASSYMLAADEQFF
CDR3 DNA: TGTGCCAGCAGTTACATGCTAGCGGCGGATGAGCAGTTCTTC

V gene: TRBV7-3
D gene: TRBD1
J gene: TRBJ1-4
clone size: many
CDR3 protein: CASSPPRQGRSEKLFF
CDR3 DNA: TGTGCCAGCAGCCCCCCCCGACAGGGGAGGAGTGAAAAACTGTTTTTT

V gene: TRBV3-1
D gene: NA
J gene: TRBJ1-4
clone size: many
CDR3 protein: CASSVLASEKLFF
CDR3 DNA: TGTGCCAGCAGCGTCTTGGCGAGTGAAAAACTGTTTTTT

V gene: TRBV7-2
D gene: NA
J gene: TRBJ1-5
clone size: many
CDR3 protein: CASSLIGGGEQPQHF
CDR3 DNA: TGTGCCAGCAGCTTAATCGGGGGAGGCGAGCAGCCCCAGCATTTT

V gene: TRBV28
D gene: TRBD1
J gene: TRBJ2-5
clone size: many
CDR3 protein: CASSSRTGGAETQYF
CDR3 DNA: TGTGCCAGCAGTTCACGGACAGGGGGCGCGGAGACCCAGTACTTC

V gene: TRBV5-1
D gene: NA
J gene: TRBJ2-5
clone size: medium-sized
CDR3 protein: CASSLAGRRGQETQYF
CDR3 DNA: TGCGCCAGCAGCTTGGCGGGGCGAAGAGGCCAAGAGACCCAGTACTTC

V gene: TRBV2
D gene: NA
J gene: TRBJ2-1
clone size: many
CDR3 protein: CASSKETGLLGNNEQFF
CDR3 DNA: TGTGCCAGCAGTAAGGAGACAGGCCTCTTGGGGAACAATGAGCAGTTCTTC

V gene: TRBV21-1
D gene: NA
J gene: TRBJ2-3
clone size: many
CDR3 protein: CASSSPDASERPTTDTQYF
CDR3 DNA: TGTGCCAGCAGCAGTCCCGATGCGTCAGAGCGCCCCACCACAGATACGCAGTATTTT

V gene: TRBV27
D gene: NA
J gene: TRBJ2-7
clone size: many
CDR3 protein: CASSLHAGRYEQYF
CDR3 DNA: TGTGCCAGCAGTTTACACGCGGGAAGGTACGAGCAGTACTTC

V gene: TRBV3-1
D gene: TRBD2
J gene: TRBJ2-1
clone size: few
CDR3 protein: CASSQEGGGSYNEQFF
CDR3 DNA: TGTGCCAGCAGCCAAGAGGGGGGAGGGTCCTACAATGAGCAGTTCTTC

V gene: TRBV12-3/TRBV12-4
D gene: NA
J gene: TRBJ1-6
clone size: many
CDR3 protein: CASSFRGVGGNDSPLHF
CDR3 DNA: TGTGCCAGCAGTTTTAGGGGTGTGGGGGGAAATGATTCACCCCTCCACTTT

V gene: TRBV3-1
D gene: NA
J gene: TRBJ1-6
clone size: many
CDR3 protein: CASRQVSGSSPLHF
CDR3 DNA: TGTGCCAGCAGACAAGTGTCAGGGAGTTCACCCCTCCACTTT

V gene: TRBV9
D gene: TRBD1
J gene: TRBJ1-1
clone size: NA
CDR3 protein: CASSVAQDRGHTEAFF
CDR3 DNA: TGTGCCAGCAGCGTAGCTCAGGACAGGGGGCACACTGAAGCTTTCTTT

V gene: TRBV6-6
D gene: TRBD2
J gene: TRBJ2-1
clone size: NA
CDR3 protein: CASSYSRLAGEGEQFF
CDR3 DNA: TGTGCCAGCAGTTACTCGAGGCTAGCGGGAGAAGGCGAGCAGTTCTTC

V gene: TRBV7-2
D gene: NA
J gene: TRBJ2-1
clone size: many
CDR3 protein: CASSTLILIGHHYNEQFF
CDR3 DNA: TGTGCCAGCAGTACCCTGATCCTAATAGGGCACCACTACAATGAGCAGTTCTTC

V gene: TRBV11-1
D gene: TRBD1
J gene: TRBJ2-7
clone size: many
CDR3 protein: CASSKDRDPYEQYF
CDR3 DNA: TGTGCCAGCAGCAAGGACAGGGACCCCTACGAGCAGTACTTC

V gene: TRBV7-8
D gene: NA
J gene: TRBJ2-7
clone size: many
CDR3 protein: CASSPLGYEQYF
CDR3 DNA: TGTGCCAGCAGCCCGTTGGGCTACGAGCAGTACTTC

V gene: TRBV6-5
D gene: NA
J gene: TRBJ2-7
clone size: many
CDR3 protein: CASSYSRRSYEQYF
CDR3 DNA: TGTGCCAGCAGTTACTCCCGGCGAAGCTACGAGCAGTACTTC

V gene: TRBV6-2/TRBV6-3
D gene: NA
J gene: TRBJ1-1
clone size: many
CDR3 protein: CASSFYRATEAFF
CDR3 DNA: TGTGCCAGCAGTTTTTACAGGGCCACTGAAGCTTTCTTT

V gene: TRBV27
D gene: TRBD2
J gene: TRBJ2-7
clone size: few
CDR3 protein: CASSLYRGSDEQYF
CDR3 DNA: TGTGCCAGCAGTCTCTACCGCGGGAGTGACGAGCAGTACTTC

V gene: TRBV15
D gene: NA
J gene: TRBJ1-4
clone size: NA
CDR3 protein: CATSPQANEKLFF
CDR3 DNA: TGTGCCACCTCTCCACAGGCTAATGAAAAACTGTTTTTT

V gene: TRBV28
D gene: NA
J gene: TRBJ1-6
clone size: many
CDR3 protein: CASSSADSPLHF
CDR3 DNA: TGTGCCAGCAGTTCCGCAGATTCACCCCTCCACTTT

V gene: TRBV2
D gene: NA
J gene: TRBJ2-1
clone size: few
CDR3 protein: CASSPDSGGLYNEQFF
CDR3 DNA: TGTGCCAGCAGCCCGGACAGCGGCGGACTTTACAATGAGCAGTTCTTC

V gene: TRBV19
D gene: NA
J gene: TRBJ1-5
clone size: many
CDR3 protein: CASSNIRGGNQPQHF
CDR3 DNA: TGTGCCAGTAGTAATATCAGGGGTGGCAATCAGCCCCAGCATTTT